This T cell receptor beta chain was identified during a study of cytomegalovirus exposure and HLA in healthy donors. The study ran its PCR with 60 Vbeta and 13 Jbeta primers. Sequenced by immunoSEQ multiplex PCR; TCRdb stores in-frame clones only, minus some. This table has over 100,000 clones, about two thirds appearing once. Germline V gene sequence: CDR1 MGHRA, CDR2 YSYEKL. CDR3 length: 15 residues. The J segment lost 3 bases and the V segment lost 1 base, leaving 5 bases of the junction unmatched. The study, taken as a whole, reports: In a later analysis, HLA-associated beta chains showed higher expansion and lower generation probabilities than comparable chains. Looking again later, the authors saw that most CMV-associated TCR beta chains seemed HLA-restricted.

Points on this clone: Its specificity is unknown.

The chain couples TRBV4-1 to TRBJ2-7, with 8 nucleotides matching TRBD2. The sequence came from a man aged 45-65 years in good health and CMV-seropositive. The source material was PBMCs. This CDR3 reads CASSQGWREVYEQYF. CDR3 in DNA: TGCGCCAGCAGCCAAGGATGGCGGGAGGTCTACGAGCAGTACTTC.